A selection of T cell receptor beta chains follows, all from one sample in a study of beta chain features in type 1 diabetes. Clones were read by immunoSEQ multiplex PCR, and TCRdb kept only the in-frame ones, dropping some. The sample holds around 310,000 clones, roughly 12% seen once. Source material: naive CD4+ T cells from blood. These receptors originate from a woman aged 18-35 years with type 1 diabetes. Both conserved end residues are part of each CDR3. A D gene is named only where the DNA matches it firmly. A clone size is listed for some rows: how often the clone was seen (once, few, many), or a class if it is expanded.

- | TRBJ2-1 | TRBV10-2 | - | 18 | TGCGCCAGCAGTGAGATTAGCGGACCCTTTACGGGATACAATGAGCAGTTCTTC | CASSEISGPFTGYNEQFF
- | TRBJ2-7 | TRBV5-1 | TRBD2 | 16 | TGCGCCAGCAGCCTCCTTTCTAGCGGGAGTGGGAGCGAGCAGTACTTC | CASSLLSSGSGSEQYF
- | TRBJ2-1 | TRBV11-1 | - | 13 | TGTGCCAGCAGCTTAAGAGGAAACAATGAGCAGTTCTTC | CASSLRGNNEQFF
- | TRBJ1-2 | TRBV28 | TRBD1 | 16 | TGTGCCAGCAGTTTGGTCACCGGGACAGGGGGCTATGGCTACACCTTC | CASSLVTGTGGYGYTF
few | TRBJ1-2 | TRBV9 | TRBD1 | 15 | TGTGCCAGCAGCGTAGCTGAGGGGGCGTCGAATGGCTACACCTTC | CASSVAEGASNGYTF
- | TRBJ2-1 | TRBV9 | - | 13 | TGTGCCAGCAGCGTGAGGGGGATGGATGAGCAGTTCTTC | CASSVRGMDEQFF
few | TRBJ1-2 | TRBV19 | - | 15 | TGTGCCAGTAGTGAAGGAGATAAGGCGGGGTTAGGCTACACCTTC | CASSEGDKAGLGYTF
- | TRBJ1-1 | TRBV29-1 | - | 12 | TGCAGCGTAGTTGGACAACCTACTGAAGCTTTCTTT | CSVVGQPTEAFF
- | TRBJ1-1 | TRBV28 | - | 16 | TGTGCCAGCAGTCCACTGGGGGGAGGGAAGAACACTGAAGCTTTCTTT | CASSPLGGGKNTEAFF
- | TRBJ2-2 | TRBV5-1 | TRBD2 | 15 | TGCGCCAGCAGCTTGACTAGCGGGAACACCGGGGAGCTGTTTTTT | CASSLTSGNTGELFF
- | TRBJ2-5 | TRBV21-1 | - | 19 | TGTGCCAGCAGCAAAGTGGATAGCGGGAGGGCGTCGAACCAAGAGACCCAGTACTTC | CASSKVDSGRASNQETQYF
- | TRBJ2-5 | TRBV7-9 | TRBD2 | 15 | TGTGCCAGCAGCCCAGCGGGCGGGAGGGTAGAGACCCAGTACTTC | CASSPAGGRVETQYF
few | TRBJ2-1 | TRBV18 | TRBD2 | 16 | TGTGCCAGCTCACCAATGAGCGGGATCTCCTACAATGAGCAGTTCTTC | CASSPMSGISYNEQFF
- | TRBJ1-4 | TRBV28 | - | 12 | TGTGCCAGCACCCAGGGGAATGAAAAACTGTTTTTT | CASTQGNEKLFF
- | TRBJ2-3 | TRBV5-1 | - | 16 | TGCGCCAGCAGCTTGTGGTCGGGAGCGACGGCAGATACGCAGTATTTT | CASSLWSGATADTQYF
- | TRBJ2-5 | TRBV15 | TRBD2 | 15 | TGTGCCACCAGCAGAGATCGACTAGCTGCGGAGACCCAGTACTTC | CATSRDRLAAETQYF
- | TRBJ2-7 | TRBV30 | TRBD2 | 15 | TGTGCCTGGAGTCTCCGATGGGAGGGGCGATACGAGCAGTACTTC | CAWSLRWEGRYEQYF
few | TRBJ2-5 | TRBV4-2 | - | 16 | TGTGCCAGCAGCCAAGATGGAGGGGTAGGACAAGAGACCCAGTACTTC | CASSQDGGVGQETQYF
- | TRBJ2-7 | TRBV18 | TRBD1 | 14 | TGTGCCAGCTTCCCCGGGACAGGTAACTACGAGCAGTACTTC | CASFPGTGNYEQYF
- | TRBJ2-7 | TRBV28 | - | 16 | TGTGCCAGCAGTTCCTATTCGACAGGGAGGTTCAACGAGCAGTACTTC | CASSSYSTGRFNEQYF
- | TRBJ1-5 | TRBV19 | - | 14 | TGTGCCAGTAGGGACCTCCCCGCGGGGCAGCCCCAGCATTTT | CASRDLPAGQPQHF
- | TRBJ2-4 | TRBV5-1 | TRBD1 | 16 | TGCGCCAGCAGCGGACAGGGGTCGACGGCCAAAAACATTCAGTACTTC | CASSGQGSTAKNIQYF
- | TRBJ1-5 | TRBV7-3 | - | 12 | TGTGCCAGCAGCTTCGAAGGGGGGCCCCAGCATTTT | CASSFEGGPQHF
few | TRBJ2-5 | TRBV19 | - | 14 | TGTGCCAGTAGTATCGGACCGACGGGGGAGACCCAGTACTTC | CASSIGPTGETQYF
few | TRBJ2-7 | TRBV30 | TRBD2 | 17 | TGTGCCTGGAGTGTACTCCAGTCAGCGGGAAGAATCAGCGAGCAGTACTTC | CAWSVLQSAGRISEQYF
few | TRBJ2-7 | TRBV27 | - | 14 | TGTGCCAGCAGTTCCTCGACTAGGTTGCACGAGCAGTACTTC | CASSSSTRLHEQYF
- | TRBJ2-6 | TRBV6-1 | - | 16 | TGTGCCAGCAGTGAGAGGGCCTGGTCTGGGGCCAACGTCCTGACTTTC | CASSERAWSGANVLTF